This T cell receptor (beta chain) was retrieved from a study of blood T cells in healthy people across ages. The CDR3 sequence is 13 residues long. Trimming shortened V by 10 bases and J by 5 bases, and 15 bases separated the two germline ends. CDR1 is SNHLY and CDR2 is FYNNEI in the germline V gene. This clonotype was seen many times. PCR was performed a second time for about 7 to 12 cycles using a sample-barcoded 5' primer and a J-beta primer mix. Every cDNA molecule carried a tag from a template-switch adaptor bearing 12 random nucleotides. Any given sample supplied a minimum of 2.5 million CDR3-containing paired-end reads. TCRdb re-called the 5' RACE reads with MiXCR, one entry per CDR3 protein. The data contain 800,000 to 950,000 distinct CDR3 sequences, almost 30% of them singletons. This same sample was also taken into another study, of T cells of mothers and their children. As that report states: The entire RNA extract went into cDNA synthesis at approximately 1.5 ug per 15 ul.

The sample consisted of blood. J is TRBJ2-4 and V is TRBV2; D may be TRBD2 (5 bases). The receptor was isolated from a woman aged 40 to 50 in good health. The CDR3: CAIYSSGENIQYF. CDR3 nucleotides: TGTGCCATATATAGCAGCGGAGAAAACATTCAGTACTTC.